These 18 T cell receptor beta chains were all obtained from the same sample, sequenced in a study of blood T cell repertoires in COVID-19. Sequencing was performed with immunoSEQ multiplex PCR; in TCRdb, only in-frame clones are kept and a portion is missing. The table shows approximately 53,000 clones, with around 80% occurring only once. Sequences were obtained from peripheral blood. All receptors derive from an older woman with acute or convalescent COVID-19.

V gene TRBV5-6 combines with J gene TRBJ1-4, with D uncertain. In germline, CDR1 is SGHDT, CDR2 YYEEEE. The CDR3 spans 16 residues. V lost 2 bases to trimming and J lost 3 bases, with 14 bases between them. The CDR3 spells CASSFMRAPSNEKLFF. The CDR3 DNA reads TGTGCCAGCAGCTTCATGCGGGCTCCGTCTAATGAAAAACTGTTTTTT. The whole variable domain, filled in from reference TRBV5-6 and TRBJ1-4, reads DAGVTQSPTHLIKTRGQQVTLRCSPKSGHDTVSWYQQALGQGPQFIFQYYEEEERQRGNFPDRFSGHQFPNYSSELNVNALLLGDSALYLCASSFMRAPSNEKLFFGSGTQLSVL.

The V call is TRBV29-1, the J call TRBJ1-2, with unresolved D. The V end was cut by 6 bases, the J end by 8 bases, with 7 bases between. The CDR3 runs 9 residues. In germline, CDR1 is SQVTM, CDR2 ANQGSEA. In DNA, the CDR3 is TGCAGCGTGGGAGAAGGCTACACCTTC. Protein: CSVGEGYTF.

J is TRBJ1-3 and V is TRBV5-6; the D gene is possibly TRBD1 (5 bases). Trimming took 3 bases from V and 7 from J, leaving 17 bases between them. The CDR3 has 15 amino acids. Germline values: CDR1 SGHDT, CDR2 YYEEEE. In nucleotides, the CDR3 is TGTGCCAGCAGCTCCGGGGGAAACATTGGGAACACCATATATTTT. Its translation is CASSSGGNIGNTIYF.

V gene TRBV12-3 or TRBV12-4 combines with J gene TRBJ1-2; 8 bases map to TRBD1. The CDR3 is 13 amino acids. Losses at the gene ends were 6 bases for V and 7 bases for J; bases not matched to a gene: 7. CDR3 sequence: CASSPFTGGGYTF. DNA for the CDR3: TGTGCCAGCAGCCCATTTACAGGGGGTGGCTACACCTTC.

CDR3 sequence: CASSQTSGDETQYF. CDR3 coding DNA: TGTGCCAGCAGCCAGACTAGCGGGGATGAGACCCAGTACTTC. The chain employs TRBV2 and TRBJ2-5, with 11 bases lining up with TRBD2. The CDR3 sequence is 14 residues long. The V segment lost 6 bases and the J segment 5 bases; nucleotides outside the gene matches: 5. Germline CDR1 SNHLY, CDR2 FYNNEI.

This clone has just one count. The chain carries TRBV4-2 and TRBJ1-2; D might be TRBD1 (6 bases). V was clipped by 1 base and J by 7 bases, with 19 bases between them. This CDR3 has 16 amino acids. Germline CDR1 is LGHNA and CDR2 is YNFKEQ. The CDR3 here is CASSQVLGQSLIGYTF. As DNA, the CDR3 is TGTGCCAGCAGCCAAGTTCTCGGACAGTCGCTAATTGGCTACACCTTC.

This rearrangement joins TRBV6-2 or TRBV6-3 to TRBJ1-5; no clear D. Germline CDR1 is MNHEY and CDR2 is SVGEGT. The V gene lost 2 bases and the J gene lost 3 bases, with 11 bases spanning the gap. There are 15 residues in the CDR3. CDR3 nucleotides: TGTGCCAGCAGTTACGGGCAGGCCCTCAATCAGCCCCAGCATTTT. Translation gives CASSYGQALNQPQHF.

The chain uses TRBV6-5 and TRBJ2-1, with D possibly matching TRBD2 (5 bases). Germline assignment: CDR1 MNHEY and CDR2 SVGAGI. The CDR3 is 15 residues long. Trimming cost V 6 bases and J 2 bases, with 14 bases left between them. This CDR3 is CASSPGLVAYNEQFF. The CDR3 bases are TGTGCCAGCAGCCCAGGACTCGTAGCCTACAATGAGCAGTTCTTC.

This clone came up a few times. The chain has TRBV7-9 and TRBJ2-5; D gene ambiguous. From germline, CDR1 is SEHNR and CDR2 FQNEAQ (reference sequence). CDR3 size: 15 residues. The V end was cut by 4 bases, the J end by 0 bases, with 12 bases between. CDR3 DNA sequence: TGTGCCAGCAGCTCGTCTTCTAAGTACCAAGAGACCCAGTACTTC. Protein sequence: CASSSSSKYQETQYF.

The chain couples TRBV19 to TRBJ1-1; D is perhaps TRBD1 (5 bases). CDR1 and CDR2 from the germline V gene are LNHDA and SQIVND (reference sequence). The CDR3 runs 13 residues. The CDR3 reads CATTRGVNTEAFF. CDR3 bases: TGTGCTACCACGCGGGGGGTAAACACTGAAGCTTTCTTT.

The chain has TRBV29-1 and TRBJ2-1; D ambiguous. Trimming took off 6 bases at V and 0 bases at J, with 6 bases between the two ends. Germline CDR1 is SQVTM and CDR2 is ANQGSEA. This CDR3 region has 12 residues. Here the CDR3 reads CSVSHSYNEQFF. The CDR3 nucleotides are TGCAGCGTGTCCCACTCCTACAATGAGCAGTTCTTC.

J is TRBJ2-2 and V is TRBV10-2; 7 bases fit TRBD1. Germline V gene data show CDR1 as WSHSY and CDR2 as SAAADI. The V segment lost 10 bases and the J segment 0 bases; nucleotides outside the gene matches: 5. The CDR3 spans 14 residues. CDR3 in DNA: TGCGCCACCTGGACAGGCGCGAACACCGGGGAGCTGTTTTTT. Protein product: CATWTGANTGELFF.

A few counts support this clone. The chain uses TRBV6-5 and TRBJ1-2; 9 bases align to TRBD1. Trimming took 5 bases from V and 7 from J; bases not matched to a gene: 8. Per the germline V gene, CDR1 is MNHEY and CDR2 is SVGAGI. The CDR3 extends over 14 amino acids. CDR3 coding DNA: TGTGCCAGCAGTAGAGACAGGGGGGACGGTGGCTACACCTTC. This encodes CASSRDRGDGGYTF.

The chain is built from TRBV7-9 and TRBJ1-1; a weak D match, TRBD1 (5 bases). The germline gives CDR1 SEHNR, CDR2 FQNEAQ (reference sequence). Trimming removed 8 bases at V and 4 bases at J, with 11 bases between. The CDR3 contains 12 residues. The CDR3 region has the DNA TGTGCCAGCGGCCAGGGTCTCACTGAAGCTTTCTTT. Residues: CASGQGLTEAFF.

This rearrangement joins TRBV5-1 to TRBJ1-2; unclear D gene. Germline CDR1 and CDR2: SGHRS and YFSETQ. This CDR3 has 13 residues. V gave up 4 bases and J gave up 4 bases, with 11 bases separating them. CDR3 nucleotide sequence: TGCGCCAGCAGCCCGAGCGGTTCCTATGGCTACACCTTC. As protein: CASSPSGSYGYTF.

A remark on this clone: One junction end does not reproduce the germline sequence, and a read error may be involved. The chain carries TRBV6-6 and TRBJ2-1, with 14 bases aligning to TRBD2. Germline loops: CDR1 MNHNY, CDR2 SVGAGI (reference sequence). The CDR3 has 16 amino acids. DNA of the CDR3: TGTGCCAGCAGTGACTCCGGGACTAGCGGGGGTTATGAGCAGTTCTTC. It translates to CASSDSGTSGGYEQFF.

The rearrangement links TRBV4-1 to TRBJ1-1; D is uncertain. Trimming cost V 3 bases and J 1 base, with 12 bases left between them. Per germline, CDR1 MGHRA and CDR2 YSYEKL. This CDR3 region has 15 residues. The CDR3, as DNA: TGCGCCAGCAGCCAGTCGACTGGAAAGAACACTGAAGCTTTCTTT. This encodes CASSQSTGKNTEAFF.

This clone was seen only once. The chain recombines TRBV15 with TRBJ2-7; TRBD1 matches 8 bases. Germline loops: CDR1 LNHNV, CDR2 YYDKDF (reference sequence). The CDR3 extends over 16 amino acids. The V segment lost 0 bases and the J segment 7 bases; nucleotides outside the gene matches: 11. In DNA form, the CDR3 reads TGTGCCACCAGCAGAGATAATTTTGGGACAGGTCGAGAGCAGTACTTC. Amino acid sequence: CATSRDNFGTGREQYF.